This T cell receptor (beta chain) originates from a study of CD8 T cells in ankylosing spondylitis. The study's findings and limits: In ankylosing spondylitis patients, matched synovial fluid reportedly showed significant enrichment of disease-linked clones.

TCRdb re-derived calls from the 5' RACE reads in MiXCR, one entry per CDR3 protein. The data contain around 130,000 distinct CDR3 sequences, 7% of them singletons. This clonotype was seen many times. The target antigen is unknown. Germline-derived CDR1 and CDR2 are SQVTM and ANQGSEA. V lost 7 bases and J lost 9; bases outside the gene matches: 8. CDR3 size: 13 residues. This clonotype originated in a male donor with ankylosing spondylitis or in good health (not recorded which). The chain links TRBV29-1 to TRBJ2-1; 11 bases are shared with TRBD2. Material: blood, either unsorted or a sorted T cell fraction (not recorded which). CDR3 DNA: TGCAGCGGTGCTAGCGGGAGGATTGGTGAGCAGTTCTTC. Protein product: CSGASGRIGEQFF.